Here is one T cell receptor beta chain with its context. Antigen specificity is unknown. A much larger clone lies a single base off, so this may be a read error. Library preparation followed earlier protocols using designated TCR primers. In TCRdb, the PCR reads were re-called with MiXCR into one record per CDR3 protein. The sample yields about 63,000 distinct CDR3 sequences, 15% to 20% seen once. The sample originates from a study of molecular identifiers for immune sequencing clone quantification. The germline V gene has CDR1 SEHNR and CDR2 FQNEAQ (reference sequence). The CDR3 has 15 residues. The trim removed 8 bases at V and 4 bases at J, leaving 13 bases unmatched. General study results and limits: For effector cells, clones above 20 RNA copies held over 98% of molecules; for naive cells, under 1%.

The sorting of naive CD8 T cells used the CD8+CD4-CCR7+CD45RA+ phenotype. The chain employs TRBV7-9 and TRBJ1-1; 7 bases agree with TRBD1. This receptor was identified in a human donor in good health. Some libraries in this study had Jurkat cell RNA spiked in. Sequencing input: naive CD8+ T cells from blood, with Jurkat cell RNA spiked in. Stated subset: FACS-sorted CD8+CD4-CCR7+CD45RA+ naive T cells. The CDR3, as DNA: TGTGCCAGCGGCACCGGCAGGGGGGCCATCACTGAAGCTTTCTTT. This sequence encodes CASGTGRGAITEAFF.